The clone carrying this T cell receptor beta chain was seen a few times. This table comes from immunoSEQ multiplex PCR, and its TCRdb copy is limited to in-frame clones, with some not included. Seen here are about 400,000 clones, around 86% observed once, and the top ten hold approximately 1.5%. The data derive from a study of blood T cell repertoires in COVID-19. Trimming stripped 2 bases from V and 6 bases from J, with 7 bases between. The CDR3 runs to 13 residues. Per germline, CDR1 MNHEY and CDR2 SVGAGI. This clonotype was obtained from a woman aged 25 to 39 with active or convalescent COVID-19. V is TRBV6-5 and J is TRBJ1-4; no clear D gene. Sequencing was carried out using peripheral blood. CDR3 region: CASSYRRDEKLFF. In DNA form, the CDR3 reads TGTGCCAGCAGTTACCGTCGGGATGAAAAACTGTTTTTT.